Here is one TCR beta chain with its context. Its antigen is as yet unknown. This sample is part of a study of cytomegalovirus exposure and HLA in healthy donors. General study points: Reportedly, TCR beta sequences accurately predicted HLA-A and HLA-B alleles in most subjects. Solely CMV serostatus was available to characterize immune exposure.

This PCR relied on a set of 60 Vbeta primers and 13 Jbeta primers. Libraries were prepared by immunoSEQ multiplex PCR; TCRdb keeps only in-frame clonotypes and omits some of them. Found here are about 130,000 clones, around 79% of them singletons; the top ten hold 6.5%. This CDR3 comprises 13 residues. Per the germline V gene, CDR1 is SGHTS and CDR2 is YDEGEE. V was clipped by 6 bases and J by 4 bases, with 11 bases between them. The J gene is TRBJ1-3, the V gene TRBV5-8; D ambiguous. The TCR originated in a man in his forties in good health and CMV-seropositive. Sequencing input: PBMCs. DNA for the CDR3: TGTGCCAGCACCTTCGACACGGGAAACACCATATATTTT. Translating gives CASTFDTGNTIYF.